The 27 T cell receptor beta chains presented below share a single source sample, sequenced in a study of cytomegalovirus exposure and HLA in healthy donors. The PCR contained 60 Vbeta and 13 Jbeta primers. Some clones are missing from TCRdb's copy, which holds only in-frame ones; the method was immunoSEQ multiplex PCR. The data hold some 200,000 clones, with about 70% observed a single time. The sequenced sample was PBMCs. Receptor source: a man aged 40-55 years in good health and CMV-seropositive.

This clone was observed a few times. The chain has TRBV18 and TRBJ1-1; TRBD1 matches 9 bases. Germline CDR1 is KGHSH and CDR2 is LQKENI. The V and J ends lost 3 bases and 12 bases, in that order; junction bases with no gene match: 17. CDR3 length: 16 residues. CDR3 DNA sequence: TGTGCCAGCTCACCTAATCTTGGACCGGGACAGGGCTTCCCTTTCTTT. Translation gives CASSPNLGPGQGFPFF.

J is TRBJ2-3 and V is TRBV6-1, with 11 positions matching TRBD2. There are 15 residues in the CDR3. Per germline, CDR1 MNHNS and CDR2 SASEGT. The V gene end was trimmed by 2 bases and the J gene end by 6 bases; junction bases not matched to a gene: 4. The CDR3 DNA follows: TGTGCCAGCAGTGAATTTAGCGGGGGGGCGGATACGCAGTATTTT. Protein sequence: CASSEFSGGADTQYF.

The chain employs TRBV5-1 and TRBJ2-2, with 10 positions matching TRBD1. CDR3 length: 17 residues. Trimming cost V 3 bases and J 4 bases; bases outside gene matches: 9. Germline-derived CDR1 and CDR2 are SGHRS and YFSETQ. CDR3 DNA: TGCGCCAGCAGCTACGGACAGGGGGTGGTGAGCACCGGGGAGCTGTTTTTT. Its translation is CASSYGQGVVSTGELFF. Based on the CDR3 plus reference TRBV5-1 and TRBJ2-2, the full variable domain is KAGVTQTPRYLIKTRGQQVTLSCSPISGHRSVSWYQQTPGQGLQFLFEYFSETQRNKGNFPGRFSGRQFSNSRSEMNVSTLELGDSALYLCASSYGQGVVSTGELFFGEGSRLTVL.

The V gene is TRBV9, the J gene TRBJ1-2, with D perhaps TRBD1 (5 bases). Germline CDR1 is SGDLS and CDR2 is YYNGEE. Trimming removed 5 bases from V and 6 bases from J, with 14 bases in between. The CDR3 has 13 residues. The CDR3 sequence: CASRLGGSHGYTF. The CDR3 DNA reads TGTGCCAGCAGACTCGGGGGGTCCCATGGCTACACCTTC.

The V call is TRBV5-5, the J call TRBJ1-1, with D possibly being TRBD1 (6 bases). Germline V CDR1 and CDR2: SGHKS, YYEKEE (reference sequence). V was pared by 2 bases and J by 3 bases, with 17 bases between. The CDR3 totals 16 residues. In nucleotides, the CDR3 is TGTGCCAGCAGCTTTCCCCGCGGGGGCTGGGACACTGAAGCTTTCTTT. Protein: CASSFPRGGWDTEAFF. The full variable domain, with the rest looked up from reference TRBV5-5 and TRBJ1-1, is DAGVTQSPTHLIKTRGQQVTLRCSPISGHKSVSWYQQVLGQGPQFIFQYYEKEERGRGNFPDRFSARQFPNYSSELNVNALLLGDSALYLCASSFPRGGWDTEAFFGQGTRLTVV.

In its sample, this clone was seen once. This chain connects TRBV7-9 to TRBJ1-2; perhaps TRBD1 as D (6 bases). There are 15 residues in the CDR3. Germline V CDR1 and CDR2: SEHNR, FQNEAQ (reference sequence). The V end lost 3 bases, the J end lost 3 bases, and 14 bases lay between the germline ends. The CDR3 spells CASSLTQGEDYGYTF. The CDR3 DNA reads TGTGCCAGCAGCTTGACACAGGGTGAGGACTATGGCTACACCTTC.

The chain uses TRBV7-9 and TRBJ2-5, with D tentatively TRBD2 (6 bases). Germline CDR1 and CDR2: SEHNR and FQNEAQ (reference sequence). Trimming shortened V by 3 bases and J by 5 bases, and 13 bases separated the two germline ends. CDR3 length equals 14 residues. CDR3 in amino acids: CASSFVPGLETQYF. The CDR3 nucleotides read TGTGCCAGCAGCTTTGTGCCGGGACTGGAGACCCAGTACTTC.

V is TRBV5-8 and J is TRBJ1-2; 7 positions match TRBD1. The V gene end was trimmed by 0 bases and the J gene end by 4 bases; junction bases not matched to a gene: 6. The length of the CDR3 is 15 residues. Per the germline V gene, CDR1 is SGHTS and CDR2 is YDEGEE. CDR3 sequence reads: CASSLARTGAYGYTF. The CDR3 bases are TGTGCCAGCAGCTTGGCCCGGACAGGAGCCTATGGCTACACCTTC.

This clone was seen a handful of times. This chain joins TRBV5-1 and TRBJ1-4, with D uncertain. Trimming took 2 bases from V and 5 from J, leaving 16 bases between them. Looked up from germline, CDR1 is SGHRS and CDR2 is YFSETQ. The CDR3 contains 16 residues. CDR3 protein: CASSLQTGDSNEKLFF. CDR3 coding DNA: TGCGCCAGCAGCTTACAGACCGGGGATTCCAATGAAAAACTGTTTTTT. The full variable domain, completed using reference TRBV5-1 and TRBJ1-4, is KAGVTQTPRYLIKTRGQQVTLSCSPISGHRSVSWYQQTPGQGLQFLFEYFSETQRNKGNFPGRFSGRQFSNSRSEMNVSTLELGDSALYLCASSLQTGDSNEKLFFGSGTQLSVL.

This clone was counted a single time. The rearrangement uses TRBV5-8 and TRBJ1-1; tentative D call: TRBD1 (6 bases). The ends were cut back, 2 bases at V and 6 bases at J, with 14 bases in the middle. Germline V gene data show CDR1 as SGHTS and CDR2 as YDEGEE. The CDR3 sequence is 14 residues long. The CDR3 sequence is CASSFRRTAPEAFF. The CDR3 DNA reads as TGTGCCAGCAGCTTTAGGCGGACAGCTCCTGAAGCTTTCTTT.

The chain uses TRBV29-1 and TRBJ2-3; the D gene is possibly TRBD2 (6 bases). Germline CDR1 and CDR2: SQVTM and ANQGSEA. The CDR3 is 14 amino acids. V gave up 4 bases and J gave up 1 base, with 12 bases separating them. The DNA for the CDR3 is TGCAGCGTTGGGGGGGTCCCAGGCACAGATACGCAGTATTTT. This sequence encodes CSVGGVPGTDTQYF.

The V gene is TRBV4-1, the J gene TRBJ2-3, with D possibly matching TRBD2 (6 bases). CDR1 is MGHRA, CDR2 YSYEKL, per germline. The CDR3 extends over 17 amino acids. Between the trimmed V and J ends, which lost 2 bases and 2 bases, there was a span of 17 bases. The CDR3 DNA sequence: TGCGCCAGCAGCCAAAATTCTCCGGGAGTAATCACAGATACGCAGTATTTT. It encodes CASSQNSPGVITDTQYF.

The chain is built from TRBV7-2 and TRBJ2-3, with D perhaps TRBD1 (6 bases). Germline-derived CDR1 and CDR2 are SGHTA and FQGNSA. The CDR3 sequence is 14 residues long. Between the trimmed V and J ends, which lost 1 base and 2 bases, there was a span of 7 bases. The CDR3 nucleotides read TGTGCCAGCAGCTTAGGGGGGCCCACAGATACGCAGTATTTT. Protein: CASSLGGPTDTQYF.

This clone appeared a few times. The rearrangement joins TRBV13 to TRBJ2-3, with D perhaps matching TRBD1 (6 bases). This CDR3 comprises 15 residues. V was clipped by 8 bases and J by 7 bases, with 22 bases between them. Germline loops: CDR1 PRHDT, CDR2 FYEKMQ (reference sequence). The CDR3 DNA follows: TGTGCCAGCCAGCACACAGGGAAAGAGGGCTATACGCAGTATTTT. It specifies CASQHTGKEGYTQYF.

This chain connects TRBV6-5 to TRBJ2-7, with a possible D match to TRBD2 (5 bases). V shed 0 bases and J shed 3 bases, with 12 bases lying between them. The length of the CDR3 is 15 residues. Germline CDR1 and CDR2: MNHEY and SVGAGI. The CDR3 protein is CASSYSSRGNYEQYF. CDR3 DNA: TGTGCCAGCAGTTACTCGTCCCGAGGGAACTACGAGCAGTACTTC.

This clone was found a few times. The CDR3 region has the DNA TGTGCCAGTAGTATAGGCTCCCTAACCTCTGGGGCCAACGTCCTGACTTTC. Its protein product is CASSIGSLTSGANVLTF. The chain is built from TRBV19 and TRBJ2-6; unclear D gene. The CDR3 is made up of 17 amino acids. V lost 1 base and J lost 0, with 10 bases in between. CDR1 is LNHDA and CDR2 is SQIVND in the germline V gene (reference sequence). Drawing the rest from reference TRBV19 and TRBJ2-6, the complete variable domain is DGGITQSPKYLFRKEGQNVTLSCEQNLNHDAMYWYRQDPGQGLRLIYYSQIVNDFQKGDIAEGYSVSREKKESFPLTVTSAQKNPTAFYLCASSIGSLTSGANVLTFGAGSRLTVL.

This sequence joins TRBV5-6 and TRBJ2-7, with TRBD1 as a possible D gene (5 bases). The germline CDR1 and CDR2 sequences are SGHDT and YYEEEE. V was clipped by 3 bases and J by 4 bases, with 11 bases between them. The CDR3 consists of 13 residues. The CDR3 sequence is CASSYDRGYEQYF. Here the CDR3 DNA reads TGTGCCAGCAGCTATGACAGAGGTTACGAGCAGTACTTC.

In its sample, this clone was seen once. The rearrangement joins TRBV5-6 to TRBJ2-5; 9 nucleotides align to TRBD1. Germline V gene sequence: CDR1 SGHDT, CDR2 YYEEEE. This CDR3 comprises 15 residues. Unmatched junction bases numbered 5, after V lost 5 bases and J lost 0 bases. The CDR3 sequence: CASSRDREYQETQYF. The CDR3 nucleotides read TGTGCCAGCAGTCGGGACAGGGAGTACCAAGAGACCCAGTACTTC.

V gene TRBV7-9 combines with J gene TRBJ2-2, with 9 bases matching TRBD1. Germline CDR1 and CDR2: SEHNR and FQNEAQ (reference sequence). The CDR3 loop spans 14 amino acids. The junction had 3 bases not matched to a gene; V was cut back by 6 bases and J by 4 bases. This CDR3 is CASSRTGVTGELFF. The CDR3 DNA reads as TGTGCCAGCAGTCGGACAGGGGTCACCGGGGAGCTGTTTTTT.

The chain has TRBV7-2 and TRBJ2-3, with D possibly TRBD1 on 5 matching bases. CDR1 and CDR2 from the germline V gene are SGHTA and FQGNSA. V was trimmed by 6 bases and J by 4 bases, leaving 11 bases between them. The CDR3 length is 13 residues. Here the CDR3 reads CASRTGGADTQYF. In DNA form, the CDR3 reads TGTGCCAGCAGAACAGGTGGGGCAGATACGCAGTATTTT.

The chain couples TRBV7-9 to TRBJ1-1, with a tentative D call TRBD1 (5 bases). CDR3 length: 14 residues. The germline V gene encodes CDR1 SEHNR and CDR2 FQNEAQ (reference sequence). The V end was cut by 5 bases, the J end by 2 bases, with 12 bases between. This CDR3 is CASSPRDSNTEAFF. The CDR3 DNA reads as TGTGCCAGCAGCCCCCGGGACTCCAACACTGAAGCTTTCTTT.

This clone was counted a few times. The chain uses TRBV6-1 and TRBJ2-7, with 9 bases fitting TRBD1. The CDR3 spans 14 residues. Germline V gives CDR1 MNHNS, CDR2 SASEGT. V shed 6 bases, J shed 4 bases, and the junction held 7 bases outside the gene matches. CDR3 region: CASRYTGGKYEQYF. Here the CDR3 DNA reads TGTGCCAGCAGGTACACAGGGGGCAAGTACGAGCAGTACTTC.

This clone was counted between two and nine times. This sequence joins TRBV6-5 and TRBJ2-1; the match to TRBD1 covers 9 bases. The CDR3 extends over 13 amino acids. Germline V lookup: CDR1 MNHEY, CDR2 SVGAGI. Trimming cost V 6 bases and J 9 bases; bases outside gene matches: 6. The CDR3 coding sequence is TGTGCCAGCAGACCGACAGGGGGAAGTGAGCAGTTCTTC. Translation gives CASRPTGGSEQFF.

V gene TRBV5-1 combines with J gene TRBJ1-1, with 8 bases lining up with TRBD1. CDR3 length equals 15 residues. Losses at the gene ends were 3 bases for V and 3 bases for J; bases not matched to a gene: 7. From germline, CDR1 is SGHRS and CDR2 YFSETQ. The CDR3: CASSSRQGRDTEAFF. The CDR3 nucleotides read TGCGCCAGCAGCTCCCGACAGGGGAGGGACACTGAAGCTTTCTTT.

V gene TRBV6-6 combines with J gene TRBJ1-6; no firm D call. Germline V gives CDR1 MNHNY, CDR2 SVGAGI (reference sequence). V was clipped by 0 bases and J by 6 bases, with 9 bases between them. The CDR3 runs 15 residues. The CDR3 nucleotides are TGTGCCAGCAGTTACTCGAGTACGAGTAATTCACCCCTCCACTTT. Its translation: CASSYSSTSNSPLHF.

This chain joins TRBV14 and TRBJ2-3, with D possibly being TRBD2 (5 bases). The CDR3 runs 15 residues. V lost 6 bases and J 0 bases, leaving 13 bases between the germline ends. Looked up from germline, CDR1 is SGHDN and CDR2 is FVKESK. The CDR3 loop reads CASRRAATSTDTQYF. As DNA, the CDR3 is TGTGCCAGCAGAAGAGCGGCTACTAGCACAGATACGCAGTATTTT.

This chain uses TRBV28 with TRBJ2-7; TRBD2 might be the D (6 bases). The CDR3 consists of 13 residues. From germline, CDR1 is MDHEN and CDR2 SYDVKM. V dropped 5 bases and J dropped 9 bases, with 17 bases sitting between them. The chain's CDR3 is CASSTRDGSGQYF. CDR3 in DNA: TGTGCCAGCAGTACGCGGGACGGTTCGGGGCAGTACTTC.